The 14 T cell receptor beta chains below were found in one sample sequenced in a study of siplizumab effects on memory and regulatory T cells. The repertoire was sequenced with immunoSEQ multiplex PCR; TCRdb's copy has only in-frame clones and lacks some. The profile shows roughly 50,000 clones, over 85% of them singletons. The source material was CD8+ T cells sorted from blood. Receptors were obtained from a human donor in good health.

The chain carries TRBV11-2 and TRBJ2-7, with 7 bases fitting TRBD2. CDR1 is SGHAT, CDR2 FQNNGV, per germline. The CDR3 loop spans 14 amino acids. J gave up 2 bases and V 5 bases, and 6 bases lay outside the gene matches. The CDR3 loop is CASSRRGSTYEQYF. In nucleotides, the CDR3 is TGTGCCAGCAGCCGACGCGGGAGTACCTACGAGCAGTACTTC.

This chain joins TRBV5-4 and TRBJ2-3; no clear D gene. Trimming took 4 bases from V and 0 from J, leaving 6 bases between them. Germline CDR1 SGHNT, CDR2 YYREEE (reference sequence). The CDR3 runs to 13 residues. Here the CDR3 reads CASSRSSTDTQYF. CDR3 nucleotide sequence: TGTGCCAGCAGCCGCAGCAGCACAGATACGCAGTATTTT.

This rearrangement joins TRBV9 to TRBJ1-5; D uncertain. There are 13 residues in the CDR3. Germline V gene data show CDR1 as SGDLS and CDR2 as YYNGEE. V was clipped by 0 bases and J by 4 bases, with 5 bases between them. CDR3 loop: CASSVVENQPQHF. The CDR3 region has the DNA TGTGCCAGCAGCGTAGTAGAGAATCAGCCCCAGCATTTT.

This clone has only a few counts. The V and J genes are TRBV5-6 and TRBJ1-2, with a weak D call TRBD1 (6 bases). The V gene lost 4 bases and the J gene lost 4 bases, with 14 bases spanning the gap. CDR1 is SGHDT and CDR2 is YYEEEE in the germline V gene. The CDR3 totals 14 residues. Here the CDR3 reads CASSHGGGAYGYTF. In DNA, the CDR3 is TGTGCCAGCAGCCACGGAGGGGGGGCCTATGGCTACACCTTC.

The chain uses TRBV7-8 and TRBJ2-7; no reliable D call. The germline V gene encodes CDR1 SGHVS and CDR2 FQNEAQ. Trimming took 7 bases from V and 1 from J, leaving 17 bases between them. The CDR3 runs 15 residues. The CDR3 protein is CASIGPLDPSYEQYF. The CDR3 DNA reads TGTGCCAGCATTGGGCCTCTCGACCCATCCTACGAGCAGTACTTC. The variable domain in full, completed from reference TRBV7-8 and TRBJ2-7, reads GAGVSQSPRYKVAKRGQDVALRCDPISGHVSLFWYQQALGQGPEFLTYFQNEAQLDKSGLPSDRFFAERPEGSVSTLKIQRTQQEDSAVYLCASIGPLDPSYEQYFGPGTRLTVT.

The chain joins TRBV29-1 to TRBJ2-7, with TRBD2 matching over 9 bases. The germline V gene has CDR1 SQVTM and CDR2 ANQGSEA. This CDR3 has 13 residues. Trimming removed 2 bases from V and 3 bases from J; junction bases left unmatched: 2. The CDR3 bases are TGCAGCGTTGAACGCGGGAGGGGCTACGAGCAGTACTTC. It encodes CSVERGRGYEQYF.

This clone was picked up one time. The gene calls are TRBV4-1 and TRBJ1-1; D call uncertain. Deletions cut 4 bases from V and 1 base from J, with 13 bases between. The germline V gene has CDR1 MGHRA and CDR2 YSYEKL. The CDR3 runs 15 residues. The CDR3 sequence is CASSPLAVQNTEAFF. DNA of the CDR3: TGCGCCAGCAGCCCTCTGGCGGTACAGAACACTGAAGCTTTCTTT.

The CDR3 DNA reads as TGTGCCAGCAGCTGGCTAGCGGGGGTCTACAATGAGCAGTTCTTC. Translation: CASSWLAGVYNEQFF. The V and J genes are TRBV7-9 and TRBJ2-1; 10 positions agree with TRBD2. CDR3 length: 15 amino acids. The V gene's germline CDR1 is SEHNR and CDR2 FQNEAQ (reference sequence). With 4 bases clipped from V and 3 bases from J, the junction kept 3 bases outside the gene matches.

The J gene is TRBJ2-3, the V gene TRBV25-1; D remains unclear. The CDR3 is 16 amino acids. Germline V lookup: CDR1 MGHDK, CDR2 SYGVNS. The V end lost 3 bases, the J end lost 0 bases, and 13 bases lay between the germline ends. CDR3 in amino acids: CASSDGQATSTDTQYF. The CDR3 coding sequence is TGTGCCAGCAGTGATGGGCAGGCGACTAGCACAGATACGCAGTATTTT.

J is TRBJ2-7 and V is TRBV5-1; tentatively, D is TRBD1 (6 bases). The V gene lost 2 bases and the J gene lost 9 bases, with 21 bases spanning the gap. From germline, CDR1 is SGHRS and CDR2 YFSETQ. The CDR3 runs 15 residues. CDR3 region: CASSLATGHALGQYF. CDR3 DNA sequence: TGCGCCAGCAGCTTAGCCACAGGGCACGCCCTGGGGCAGTACTTC.

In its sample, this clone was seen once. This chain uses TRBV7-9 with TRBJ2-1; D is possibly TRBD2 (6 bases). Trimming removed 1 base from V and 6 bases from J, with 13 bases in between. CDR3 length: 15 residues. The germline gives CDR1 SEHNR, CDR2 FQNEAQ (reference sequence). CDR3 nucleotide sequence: TGTGCCAGCAGCTTAGGCTGGGAGGCCGTCAATGAGCAGTTCTTC. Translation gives CASSLGWEAVNEQFF.

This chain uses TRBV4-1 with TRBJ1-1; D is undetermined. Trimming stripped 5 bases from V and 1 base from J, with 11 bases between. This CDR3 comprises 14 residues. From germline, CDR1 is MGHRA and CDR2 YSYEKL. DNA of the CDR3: TGCGCCAGCAGCATTTTAGTGGGGAACACTGAAGCTTTCTTT. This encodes CASSILVGNTEAFF.

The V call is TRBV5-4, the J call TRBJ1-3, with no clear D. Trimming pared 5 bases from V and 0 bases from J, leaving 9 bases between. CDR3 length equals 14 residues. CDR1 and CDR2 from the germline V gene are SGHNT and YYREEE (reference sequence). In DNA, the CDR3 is TGTGCCAGCAGGCCCCGTGGCTCTGGAAACACCATATATTTT. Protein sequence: CASRPRGSGNTIYF.

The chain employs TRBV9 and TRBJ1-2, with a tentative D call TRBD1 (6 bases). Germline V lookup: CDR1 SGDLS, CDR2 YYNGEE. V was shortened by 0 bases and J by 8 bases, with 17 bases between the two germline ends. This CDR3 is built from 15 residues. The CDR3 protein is CASSVDLTGTEGYTF. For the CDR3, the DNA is TGTGCCAGCAGCGTAGACCTTACAGGGACTGAGGGCTACACCTTC. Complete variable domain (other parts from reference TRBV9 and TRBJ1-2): DSGVTQTPKHLITATGQRVTLRCSPRSGDLSVYWYQQSLDQGLQFLIQYYNGEERAKGNILERFSAQQFPDLHSELNLSSLELGDSALYFCASSVDLTGTEGYTFGSGTRLTVV.